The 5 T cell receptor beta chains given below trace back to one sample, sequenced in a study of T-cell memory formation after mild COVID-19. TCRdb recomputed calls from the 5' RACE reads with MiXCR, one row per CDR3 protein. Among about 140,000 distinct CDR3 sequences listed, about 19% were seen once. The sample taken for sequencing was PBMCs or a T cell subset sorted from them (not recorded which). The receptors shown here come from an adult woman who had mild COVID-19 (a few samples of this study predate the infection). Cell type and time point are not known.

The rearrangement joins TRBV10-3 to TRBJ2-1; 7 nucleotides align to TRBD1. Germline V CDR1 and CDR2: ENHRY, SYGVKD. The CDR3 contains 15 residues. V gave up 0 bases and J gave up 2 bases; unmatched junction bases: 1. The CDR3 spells CAISESQGAYNEQFF. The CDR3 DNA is TGTGCCATCAGTGAGTCCCAGGGGGCCTACAATGAGCAGTTCTTC.

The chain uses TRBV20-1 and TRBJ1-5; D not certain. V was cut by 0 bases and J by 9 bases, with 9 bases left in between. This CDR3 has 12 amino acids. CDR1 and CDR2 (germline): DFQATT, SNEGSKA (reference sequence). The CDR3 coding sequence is TGCAGTGCTAGAGACGACGAGGGGCCCCAGCATTTT. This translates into CSARDDEGPQHF.

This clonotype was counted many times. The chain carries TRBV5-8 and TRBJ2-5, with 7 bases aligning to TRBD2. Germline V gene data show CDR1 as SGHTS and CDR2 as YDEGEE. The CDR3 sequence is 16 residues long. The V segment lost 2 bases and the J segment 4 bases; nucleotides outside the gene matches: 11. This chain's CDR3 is CASSFGGSSIGETQYF. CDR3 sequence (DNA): TGTGCCAGCAGCTTCGGCGGGAGCTCAATAGGAGAGACCCAGTACTTC. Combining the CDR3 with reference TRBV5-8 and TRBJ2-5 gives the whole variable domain EAGVTQSPTHLIKTRGQQATLRCSPISGHTSVYWYQQALGLGLQFLLWYDEGEERNRGNFPPRFSGRQFPNYSSELNVNALELEDSALYLCASSFGGSSIGETQYFGPGTRLLVL.

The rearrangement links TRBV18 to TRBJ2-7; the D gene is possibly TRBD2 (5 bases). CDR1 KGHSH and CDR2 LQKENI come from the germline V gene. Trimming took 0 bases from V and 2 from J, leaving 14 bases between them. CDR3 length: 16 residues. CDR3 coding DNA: TGTGCCAGCTCACCACCCGTCGGACGGGAAGCCTACGAGCAGTACTTC. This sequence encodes CASSPPVGREAYEQYF. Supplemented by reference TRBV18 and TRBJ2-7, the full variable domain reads NAGVMQNPRHLVRRRGQEARLRCSPMKGHSHVYWYRQLPEEGLKFMVYLQKENIIDESGMPKERFSAEFPKEGPSILRIQQVVRGDSAAYFCASSPPVGREAYEQYFGPGTRLTVT.

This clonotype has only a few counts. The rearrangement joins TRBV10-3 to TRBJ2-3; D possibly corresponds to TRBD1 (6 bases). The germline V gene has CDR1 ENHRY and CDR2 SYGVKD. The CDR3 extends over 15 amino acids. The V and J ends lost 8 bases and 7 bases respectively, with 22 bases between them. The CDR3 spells CAIGLSGDGAHTQYF. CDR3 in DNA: TGTGCCATCGGCTTATCAGGGGATGGGGCACATACGCAGTATTTT.